This T cell receptor beta chain emerged from a study of vaccination and CD4 T cells after COVID-19. This clonotype was observed a single time. Antigen specificity is unknown. Broader study findings: Within the convalescent patients, a median approximately 90% of the SARS-CoV-2-reactive clones were ones that appeared only post-vaccination. SARS-CoV-2-reactive clonotypes rose nonsignificantly, with the median going from 21 to 38.

Germline CDR1 and CDR2: SGHNT and YYREEE (reference sequence). Trimming at V came to 4 bases and at J to 3 bases, leaving 5 bases not matched to a gene. The CDR3 is made up of 14 amino acids. As for treatment: approximately 9-day PBMC culture with coronavirus spike peptide pools or control peptides (ViraFEST assay). ViraFEST used peptide pools to expand antigen-specific T cells before TCR sequencing. Researchers used the Oncomine TCR Beta short-read assay to sequence DNA from cultured CD4+ T cells. Each CDR3 protein is one row after TCRdb ran MiXCR on the PCR reads. The top ten hold about 10% of the sample, which has some 14,000 distinct CDR3 sequences, about half seen once.

This chain uses TRBV5-4 with TRBJ2-7, with 9 nucleotides matching TRBD1. This TCR was recovered from a human donor who had recovered from COVID-19. The specimen was CD4+ T cells from blood, cultured in vitro, collected before SARS-CoV-2 vaccination. CDR3 amino acids: CASSRGQGFYEQYF. CDR3 DNA: TGTGCCAGCAGCCGGGGACAGGGCTTCTACGAGCAGTACTTC. The variable domain in full, with the rest retrieved from reference TRBV5-4 and TRBJ2-7, is ETGVTQSPTHLIKTRGQQVTLRCSSQSGHNTVSWYQQALGQGPQFIFQYYREEENGRGNFPPRFSGLQFPNYSSELNVNALELDDSALYLCASSRGQGFYEQYFGPGTRLTVT.